The TCR beta chain under discussion was sequenced for a study of OX40 agonist ivuxolimab in advanced cancers. Study details: Patients got intravenous ivuxolimab at 0.01 to 10 mg/kg every 2 weeks.

The sample holds one count of this clone. Autoimmune disease history or systemic immunosuppression disqualified patients. Data came from immunoSEQ multiplex PCR; TCRdb stores just in-frame clones and leaves some out. The table shows tens of thousands of clones, with roughly 90% occurring only once. The V and J ends lost 7 bases and 5 bases, in that order; junction bases with no gene match: 13. The germline CDR1 and CDR2 sequences are WSHSY and SAAADI. The CDR3 covers 16 residues. This chain joins TRBV10-2 and TRBJ2-1, with 8 nucleotides matching TRBD2. Source: CD4+ or CD8+ T cells sorted from blood, taken in a trial of the OX40 agonist ivuxolimab. This receptor was taken from an adult with an advanced solid tumor such as melanoma, head and neck, liver or kidney cancer. The CDR3 here is CASNRPNSGTDNEQFF. The CDR3 nucleotides are TGCGCCAGCAACCGCCCAAATAGCGGGACCGACAATGAGCAGTTCTTC.